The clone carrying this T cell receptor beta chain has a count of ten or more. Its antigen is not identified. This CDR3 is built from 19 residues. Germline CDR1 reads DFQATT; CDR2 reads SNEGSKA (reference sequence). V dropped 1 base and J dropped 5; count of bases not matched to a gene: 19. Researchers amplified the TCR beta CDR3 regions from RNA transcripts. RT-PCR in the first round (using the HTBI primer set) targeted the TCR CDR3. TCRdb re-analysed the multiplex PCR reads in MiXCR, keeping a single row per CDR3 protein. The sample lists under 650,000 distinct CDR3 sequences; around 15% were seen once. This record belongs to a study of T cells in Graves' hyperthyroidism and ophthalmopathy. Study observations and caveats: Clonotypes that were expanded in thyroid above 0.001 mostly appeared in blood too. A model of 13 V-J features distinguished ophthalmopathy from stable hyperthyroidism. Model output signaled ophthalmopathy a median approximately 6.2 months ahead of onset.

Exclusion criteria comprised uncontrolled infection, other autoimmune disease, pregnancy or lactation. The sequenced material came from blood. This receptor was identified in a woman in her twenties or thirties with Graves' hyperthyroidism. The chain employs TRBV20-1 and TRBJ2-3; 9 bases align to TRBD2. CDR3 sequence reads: CSARVLGGSSSGIRDTQYF. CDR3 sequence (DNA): TGCAGTGCTAGAGTTCTTGGGGGGAGCTCTAGCGGGATCAGAGATACGCAGTATTTT.